Each of the 17 T cell receptor beta chains below was sequenced from the same sample in a study of blood T cell repertoires in COVID-19. Data came from immunoSEQ multiplex PCR; TCRdb stores just in-frame clones and leaves some out. The data hold fewer than 400,000 clones, with 65% to 90% observed a single time. The source material was PBMCs or T cells enriched from blood (not recorded which). The receptors originated from a man aged 30 to 45 who had recovered from COVID-19.

V usage is TRBV4-1 and J usage is TRBJ1-2; D gene unclear. Germline V CDR1 and CDR2: MGHRA, YSYEKL. The CDR3 has 14 amino acids. Trimming removed 1 base from V and 4 bases from J, with 10 bases in between. The CDR3 DNA reads as TGCGCCAGCAGCCAAGTTGGCCAGATCTATGGCTACACCTTC. It yields the protein CASSQVGQIYGYTF.

The chain recombines TRBV6-1 with TRBJ2-7; D possibly corresponds to TRBD2 (7 bases). CDR1 and CDR2 (germline): MNHNS, SASEGT. This CDR3 spans 17 amino acids. Trimming removed 1 base at V and 4 bases at J, with 20 bases between. CDR3 amino acids: CASSEVGRGSGKYEQYF. In nucleotides, the CDR3 is TGTGCCAGCAGTGAAGTGGGGAGGGGGAGCGGGAAATACGAGCAGTACTTC.

J is TRBJ1-5 and V is TRBV18, with 7 positions matching TRBD1. This CDR3 has 16 amino acids. The germline gives CDR1 KGHSH, CDR2 LQKENI. The trim removed 3 bases at V and 0 bases at J, leaving 5 bases unmatched. CDR3 bases: TGTGCCAGCTCACCGGGGACAGTCTATAGCAATCAGCCCCAGCATTTT. Encoded protein: CASSPGTVYSNQPQHF.

The chain is built from TRBV7-9 and TRBJ1-4; TRBD1 is a possible D gene (5 bases). The germline V gene encodes CDR1 SEHNR and CDR2 FQNEAQ (reference sequence). V dropped 2 bases and J dropped 8 bases, with 21 bases sitting between them. The CDR3 spans 17 residues. CDR3 DNA sequence: TGTGCCAGCAGCTTATTCCACGGGGGTCCTCGGGGAGAAAAACTGTTTTTT. Translated, it gives CASSLFHGGPRGEKLFF.

This clone came up once. The J gene is TRBJ1-4, the V gene TRBV5-4; 8 nucleotides align to TRBD1. V trimming: 2 bases; J trimming: 7 bases; junction bases outside the gene matches: 4. There are 14 residues in the CDR3. Germline loops: CDR1 SGHNT, CDR2 YYREEE (reference sequence). In DNA, the CDR3 is TGTGCCAGCAGCTTTGGACAGGGTCTTGAAAAACTGTTTTTT. It yields the protein CASSFGQGLEKLFF.

The chain has TRBV25-1 and TRBJ2-7, with 8 bases that match TRBD2. Germline V gene sequence: CDR1 MGHDK, CDR2 SYGVNS. CDR3 length equals 14 residues. J was trimmed by 12 bases and V by 5 bases; bases with no gene match: 15. The CDR3 DNA reads TGTGCCAGCAGTCGGGCGGGGGGCTTTACAGAGTGGTACTTC. It translates to CASSRAGGFTEWYF.

The genes are TRBV7-9 and TRBJ1-3; 7 bases map to TRBD1. The CDR3 length is 15 residues. Per the germline V gene, CDR1 is SEHNR and CDR2 is FQNEAQ (reference sequence). The junction had 4 bases not matched to a gene; V was cut back by 2 bases and J by 3 bases. DNA of the CDR3: TGTGCCAGCAGCTTACTAGACAGGGATGGAAACACCATATATTTT. This codes for CASSLLDRDGNTIYF.

The gene calls are TRBV5-1 and TRBJ2-7; TRBD1 aligns across 10 bases. With V trimmed by 4 bases and J by 4 bases, 5 bases remained unmatched. The CDR3 length is 14 residues. The germline CDR1 and CDR2 sequences are SGHRS and YFSETQ. The CDR3 DNA is TGCGCCAGCAGCGGGGGGACAGGGGAGTACGAGCAGTACTTC. The encoded protein is CASSGGTGEYEQYF.

CDR3 residues: CASSTTGGWIYEQYF. The CDR3 DNA sequence: TGTGCCAGTAGTACCACAGGGGGCTGGATCTACGAGCAGTACTTC. The chain uses TRBV19 and TRBJ2-7; 9 bases are a match to TRBD1. This CDR3 region has 15 residues. Losses at the gene ends were 4 bases for V and 3 bases for J; bases not matched to a gene: 7. CDR1 is LNHDA and CDR2 is SQIVND in the germline V gene (reference sequence).

The rearrangement links TRBV19 to TRBJ2-2; 10 positions agree with TRBD2. J lost 4 bases, V lost 3 bases, and 2 bases had no gene match. Looked up from germline, CDR1 is LNHDA and CDR2 is SQIVND (reference sequence). The CDR3 covers 15 residues. The CDR3 sequence: CASSILAGVTGELFF. For the CDR3, the DNA is TGTGCCAGTAGTATCCTAGCGGGGGTCACCGGGGAGCTGTTTTTT.

This clone was observed a single time. The chain carries TRBV24-1 and TRBJ2-5; tentatively, D is TRBD1 (6 bases). Between the trimmed V and J ends, which lost 6 bases and 4 bases, there was a span of 32 bases. CDR3 length equals 20 residues. CDR1 is KGHDR and CDR2 is SFDVKD in the germline V gene. This CDR3 is CATSLDRSTEPRLLSETQYF. The CDR3 DNA sequence: TGTGCCACCAGTTTGGACAGAAGTACGGAACCCAGGCTTTTATCAGAGACCCAGTACTTC.

The chain is built from TRBV6-5 and TRBJ2-7, with D hard to call. Trimming stripped 6 bases from V and 5 bases from J, with 14 bases between. This CDR3 has 13 amino acids. In germline, CDR1 is MNHEY, CDR2 SVGAGI. The CDR3 nucleotides are TGTGCCAGCAGGGCCCCTCCAATTGACGAGCAGTACTTC. This sequence encodes CASRAPPIDEQYF.

This clone was seen a handful of times. The rearrangement joins TRBV5-1 to TRBJ1-1; 7 bases are shared with TRBD1. J was trimmed by 1 base and V by 4 bases; bases with no gene match: 7. Germline values: CDR1 SGHRS, CDR2 YFSETQ. The CDR3 contains 15 residues. The CDR3 is CASSERGPGNTEAFF. As DNA, the CDR3 is TGCGCCAGCAGCGAAAGGGGGCCGGGGAACACTGAAGCTTTCTTT.

This clone has only one observation. The rearrangement links TRBV27 to TRBJ1-4; TRBD1 aligns across 11 bases. V was pared by 6 bases and J by 4 bases, with 10 bases of the junction left unmatched. The V gene's germline CDR1 is MNHEY and CDR2 SMNVEV (reference sequence). The CDR3 is 17 amino acids. The CDR3 DNA reads TGTGCCAGCAGGGGATGGACAGGGGGCGGGATTAATGAAAAACTGTTTTTT. This encodes CASRGWTGGGINEKLFF.

This rearrangement joins TRBV7-2 to TRBJ2-7, with TRBD2 matching 9 bases. The ends lost 4 bases at V and 3 bases at J; junction bases unmatched: 7. Germline CDR1 SGHTA, CDR2 FQGNSA. This CDR3 is 15 amino acids long. The CDR3 coding sequence is TGTGCCAGCAGCTCACCGACTAGCGGAATCTACGAGCAGTACTTC. Its translation: CASSSPTSGIYEQYF.

The chain carries TRBV27 and TRBJ2-3; D unresolved. V was clipped by 5 bases and J by 2 bases, with 8 bases between them. Per the germline V gene, CDR1 is MNHEY and CDR2 is SMNVEV (reference sequence). The CDR3 extends over 13 amino acids. The CDR3: CASSKSNTDTQYF. In nucleotides, the CDR3 is TGTGCCAGCAGTAAATCAAACACAGATACGCAGTATTTT.

The chain recombines TRBV6-5 with TRBJ2-3; 7 bases align to TRBD1. This CDR3 has 15 amino acids. Germline CDR1 MNHEY, CDR2 SVGAGI. Unmatched junction bases numbered 7, after V lost 2 bases and J lost 5 bases. The CDR3 region is CASSYSTGVGDTQYF. DNA for the CDR3: TGTGCCAGCAGTTACAGCACAGGGGTAGGAGATACGCAGTATTTT.